Below are 21 T cell receptor beta chains sequenced from a single sample in a study of Ad26.COV2.S vaccination and SARS-CoV-2 variants. Assay used: immunoSEQ multiplex PCR; TCRdb lists only in-frame clones, some missing. The sample lists 300,000 to 350,000 clones; around four fifths were seen once. Stated treatment: roughly 19 received Ad26.COV2.S at low or high dose, single or two shots; 5 received placebo; per-sample allocation not given. Sample collection was performed on day 63 after the first vaccine or placebo injection. Here the sequenced sample was peripheral blood, taken in a trial of Ad26.COV2.S vaccine versus placebo. These receptors were collected from a person between 18 and 65 years old who received the Ad26.COV2.S COVID-19 vaccine or a placebo.

This chain joins TRBV5-5 and TRBJ1-2, with unresolved D. V lost 1 base and J lost 0, with 4 bases in between. The CDR3 extends over 13 amino acids. Germline CDR1 is SGHKS and CDR2 is YYEKEE (reference sequence). The CDR3 spells CASSLQANYGYTF. The CDR3 nucleotides read TGTGCCAGCAGCTTGCAGGCTAACTATGGCTACACCTTC. Looking up the rest from reference TRBV5-5 and TRBJ1-2 gives the full variable domain: DAGVTQSPTHLIKTRGQQVTLRCSPISGHKSVSWYQQVLGQGPQFIFQYYEKEERGRGNFPDRFSARQFPNYSSELNVNALLLGDSALYLCASSLQANYGYTFGSGTRLTVV.

The V call is TRBV19, the J call TRBJ1-3, with a possible D match to TRBD1 (6 bases). This CDR3 comprises 15 residues. Trimming left V 7 bases short and J 1 base short, with 14 bases between. Germline CDR1 LNHDA, CDR2 SQIVND (reference sequence). The CDR3 bases are TGTGCCAGTACCTCAGGGGAAGGTTCTGGAAACACCATATATTTT. It specifies CASTSGEGSGNTIYF.

V and J are TRBV2 and TRBJ2-2; 14 bases fit TRBD2. CDR1 SNHLY and CDR2 FYNNEI come from the germline V gene. The length of the CDR3 is 16 residues. V shed 8 bases, J shed 1 base, and the junction held 3 bases outside the gene matches. In nucleotides, the CDR3 is TGTGCCAGCGGGACTAGCGGGGGATGGAACACCGGGGAGCTGTTTTTT. This codes for CASGTSGGWNTGELFF.

This clone was seen a few times. V is TRBV28 and J is TRBJ2-1; D may be TRBD1 (6 bases). With 3 bases removed from V and 6 bases from J, the gap between germline ends came to 21 bases. The germline gives CDR1 MDHEN, CDR2 SYDVKM. CDR3 length: 17 amino acids. The CDR3 DNA reads TGTGCCAGCAGTTTTCCAATTCAGGGGTCTTTCGTCAATGAGCAGTTCTTC. As protein: CASSFPIQGSFVNEQFF.

V gene TRBV7-9 combines with J gene TRBJ1-2, with TRBD1 identical over 7 bases. The CDR3 spans 12 residues. The trim removed 6 bases at V and 8 bases at J, leaving 6 bases unmatched. From germline, CDR1 is SEHNR and CDR2 FQNEAQ (reference sequence). CDR3 amino acids: CASSRDRDGYTF. The CDR3 DNA is TGTGCCAGCAGTCGCGACAGGGACGGCTACACCTTC.

This chain joins TRBV5-1 and TRBJ1-3; perhaps TRBD1 as D (5 bases). The V gene's germline CDR1 is SGHRS and CDR2 YFSETQ. This CDR3 is built from 17 residues. V lost 0 bases and J 3 bases, leaving 16 bases between the germline ends. The CDR3 DNA follows: TGCGCCAGCAGCTTGGGATCAGGGATTGGTAGTGGAAACACCATATATTTT. It translates to CASSLGSGIGSGNTIYF.

The genes are TRBV5-5 and TRBJ2-7; 7 nucleotides align to TRBD1. The CDR3 has 14 residues. With 4 bases clipped from V and 3 bases from J, the junction kept 7 bases outside the gene matches. Germline V gives CDR1 SGHKS, CDR2 YYEKEE (reference sequence). CDR3 nucleotides: TGTGCCAGCAGCCCAGGGACAGAACACTACGAGCAGTACTTC. Translated: CASSPGTEHYEQYF.

About this clone itself: This CDR3 is also generated by other DNA sequences in the sample. The rearrangement uses TRBV30 and TRBJ1-3; D uncertain. Per the germline V gene, CDR1 is GTSNPN and CDR2 is SVGIG (reference sequence). The V end was cut by 3 bases, the J end by 2 bases, with 8 bases between. CDR3 length equals 13 residues. CDR3 DNA sequence: TGTGCCTGGAGCCCGGGCCCTGGAAACACCATATATTTT. The encoded protein is CAWSPGPGNTIYF.

This chain connects TRBV19 to TRBJ2-3; the match to TRBD2 covers 11 bases. The CDR3 contains 17 residues. V was clipped by 3 bases and J by 2 bases; unmatched bases: 7. Looked up from germline, CDR1 is LNHDA and CDR2 is SQIVND (reference sequence). Here the CDR3 reads CASSISTSGTITDTQYF. The CDR3 nucleotides read TGTGCCAGTAGTATTTCGACTAGCGGGACCATCACAGATACGCAGTATTTT. Combining the CDR3 with reference TRBV19 and TRBJ2-3 gives the whole variable domain DGGITQSPKYLFRKEGQNVTLSCEQNLNHDAMYWYRQDPGQGLRLIYYSQIVNDFQKGDIAEGYSVSREKKESFPLTVTSAQKNPTAFYLCASSISTSGTITDTQYFGPGTRLTVL.

This chain uses TRBV9 with TRBJ2-3; D could derive from TRBD1 or TRBD2 (6 bases each). The V end was cut by 0 bases, the J end by 5 bases, with 19 bases between. The CDR3 extends over 17 amino acids. Germline CDR1 SGDLS, CDR2 YYNGEE. CDR3 region: CASSVVSAGGGQDTQYF. The CDR3 nucleotides read TGTGCCAGCAGCGTAGTATCAGCGGGTGGGGGGCAAGATACGCAGTATTTT. Together with reference TRBV9 and TRBJ2-3, the CDR3 gives the full variable domain: DSGVTQTPKHLITATGQRVTLRCSPRSGDLSVYWYQQSLDQGLQFLIQYYNGEERAKGNILERFSAQQFPDLHSELNLSSLELGDSALYFCASSVVSAGGGQDTQYFGPGTRLTVL.

The chain carries TRBV19 and TRBJ2-1, with D perhaps TRBD2 (6 bases). V lost 5 bases and J lost 0, with 11 bases in between. Germline values: CDR1 LNHDA, CDR2 SQIVND (reference sequence). CDR3 length equals 15 residues. CDR3: CASSSTGSSYNEQFF. CDR3 DNA sequence: TGTGCCAGTAGTTCGACCGGGAGCTCCTACAATGAGCAGTTCTTC. Full variable domain (missing parts from reference TRBV19 and TRBJ2-1): DGGITQSPKYLFRKEGQNVTLSCEQNLNHDAMYWYRQDPGQGLRLIYYSQIVNDFQKGDIAEGYSVSREKKESFPLTVTSAQKNPTAFYLCASSSTGSSYNEQFFGPGTRLTVL.

This clone showed up just once. This rearrangement joins TRBV7-3 to TRBJ2-1, with D possibly matching TRBD1 (6 bases). The CDR3 is made up of 15 amino acids. V was shortened by 5 bases and J by 0 bases, with 11 bases between the two germline ends. Germline loops: CDR1 SGHTA, CDR2 FQGTGA. CDR3 in DNA: TGTGCCAGCAGCCTCACAGGGAGCTCCTACAATGAGCAGTTCTTC. This sequence encodes CASSLTGSSYNEQFF. Looking up the rest from reference TRBV7-3 and TRBJ2-1 gives the full variable domain: GAGVSQTPSNKVTEKGKYVELRCDPISGHTALYWYRQSLGQGPEFLIYFQGTGAADDSGLPNDRFFAVRPEGSVSTLKIQRTERGDSAVYLCASSLTGSSYNEQFFGPGTRLTVL.

This rearrangement joins TRBV3-1 (or the pseudogene TRBV3-2) to TRBJ1-5; the match to TRBD1 covers 10 bases. Trimming removed 4 bases from V and 5 bases from J; junction bases left unmatched: 2. Germline V gives CDR1 LGHDT, CDR2 YNNKEL (reference sequence). The CDR3 totals 14 residues. The CDR3 nucleotides read TGTGCCAGCAGCCTCGGACAGGGGGATCAGCCCCAGCATTTT. It translates to CASSLGQGDQPQHF.

The chain recombines TRBV28 with TRBJ1-1; TRBD1 matches at 8 bases. V lost 3 bases, J lost 2 bases, and 5 bases stayed unmatched. CDR3 length equals 15 residues. Germline V CDR1 and CDR2: MDHEN, SYDVKM. This CDR3 is CASSFSTGGNTEAFF. As DNA, the CDR3 is TGTGCCAGCAGTTTTTCAACAGGGGGTAACACTGAAGCTTTCTTT.

The chain recombines TRBV12-5 with TRBJ2-7; perhaps TRBD2 as D (5 bases). CDR3 length equals 12 residues. V was cut by 4 bases and J by 7 bases, with 11 bases left in between. Germline values: CDR1 LGHNT, CDR2 FRNRAP. The CDR3 loop is CASGSDSGEQYF. CDR3 DNA sequence: TGTGCTAGTGGTTCGGACTCGGGGGAGCAGTACTTC.

The chain uses TRBV11-3 and TRBJ1-2; TRBD1 matches 7 bases. Per the germline V gene, CDR1 is SGHNT and CDR2 is YENEEA. V trimming: 1 base; J trimming: 6 bases; junction bases outside the gene matches: 2. The CDR3 is 13 residues long. CDR3 sequence (DNA): TGTGCCAGCAGCTTAGGAGGGGGCGATGGCTACACCTTC. It translates to CASSLGGGDGYTF.

The CDR3 region has the DNA TGTGCCAGCAGTGAAGGCAGGGGATGGGAGACCCAGTACTTC. Its translation: CASSEGRGWETQYF. This chain uses TRBV6-1 with TRBJ2-5; D possibly corresponds to TRBD1 (6 bases). The germline V gene encodes CDR1 MNHNS and CDR2 SASEGT. The CDR3 spans 14 residues. With 1 base removed from V and 5 bases from J, the gap between germline ends came to 11 bases.

The V gene is TRBV2, the J gene TRBJ2-5, with D hard to call. V lost 7 bases and J lost 0, with 3 bases in between. The CDR3 has 11 residues. Germline loops: CDR1 SNHLY, CDR2 FYNNEI. The CDR3 region has the DNA TGTGCCAGCAACTACCAAGAGACCCAGTACTTC. Translation: CASNYQETQYF.

The chain carries TRBV3-1 (or the pseudogene TRBV3-2) and TRBJ1-1; TRBD1 is a possible D gene (6 bases). This CDR3 is built from 16 residues. Between the trimmed V and J ends, which lost 1 base and 5 bases, there was a span of 17 bases. CDR1 LGHDT and CDR2 YNNKEL come from the germline V gene (reference sequence). CDR3 sequence: CASSQATGWGLTEAFF. CDR3 bases: TGTGCCAGCAGCCAAGCAACAGGGTGGGGTCTAACTGAAGCTTTCTTT.

The gene calls are TRBV4-1 and TRBJ2-3; possible D gene TRBD2, 5 bases. The CDR3 extends over 17 amino acids. Germline V lookup: CDR1 MGHRA, CDR2 YSYEKL. V was cut by 3 bases and J by 0 bases, with 16 bases left in between. The CDR3 loop reads CASSHLGGGSSTDTQYF. The CDR3 nucleotides read TGCGCCAGCAGCCACCTAGGTGGCGGGTCGAGCACAGATACGCAGTATTTT.

J is TRBJ2-1 and V is TRBV5-4; D is undetermined. Germline V lookup: CDR1 SGHNT, CDR2 YYREEE (reference sequence). V shed 2 bases and J shed 10 bases, with 13 bases lying between them. CDR3 length equals 13 residues. The CDR3 region is CASSFYSVDEQFF. Written as DNA, the CDR3 is TGTGCCAGCAGCTTTTATTCGGTGGACGAGCAGTTCTTC.